One T cell receptor (beta chain) is described in this entry. The sample originates from a study of blood T cell repertoires in COVID-19. Across the whole study: Collection of acute and convalescent COVID-19 samples took place in the United States, Italy and Spain. Sources were T cells, B-cell-depleted T cells, or PBMCs; the material itself was cDNA or gDNA.

The ends lost 5 bases at V and 3 bases at J; junction bases unmatched: 7. This CDR3 is 15 amino acids long. The germline V gene has CDR1 MDHEN and CDR2 SYDVKM. Authors' methods: Reference gene primer amplification gave nucleated cell count estimates. Repertoires were generated with immunoSEQ multiplex PCR, while TCRdb's copy carries only in-frame clones and drops some. The V and J calls and the clone size are those of that table, but D and trimming were determined from the DNA. The sample gives some 250,000 clones, about 80% of which show up once; around 4% is in the top ten. The source of this sequence is a man aged 50 or older with active or convalescent COVID-19. The sample consisted of peripheral blood. The chain couples TRBV28 to TRBJ2-7, with 10 bases lining up with TRBD1. DNA for the CDR3: TGTGCCAGCAGTCCGAGCCGGGACAGGGGCTACGAGCAGTACTTC. Translation gives CASSPSRDRGYEQYF.